The table lists the clone carrying this T cell receptor (beta chain) with a few counts. The entry originates in a study of blood T cell repertoires in COVID-19. Study context: Some COVID-19 samples were acute and others convalescent; all came from the United States, Italy and Spain. Nucleic acid was either cDNA or gDNA, and it came from T cells, B-cell-depleted T cells, or PBMCs.

Patients in Seattle were enrolled during active infection, then followed longitudinally. This CDR3 has 14 amino acids. Losses at the gene ends were 7 bases for V and 3 bases for J; bases not matched to a gene: 9. Germline CDR1 is SNHLY and CDR2 is FYNNEI. Source study methods: Nucleated cell counts were estimated from reference gene primer amplification. TCRdb keeps only in-frame clones here, not all; method: immunoSEQ multiplex PCR. That table supplies the V and J calls and clone size; D and trimming were determined from the DNA. Here the sample spans some 240,000 clones, approximately 85% being singletons.

The rearrangement joins TRBV2 to TRBJ2-7, with 7 bases that match TRBD1. This receptor was obtained from a woman between 65 and 79 years old with COVID-19, enrolled during active disease. The sequenced sample was peripheral blood. The CDR3 loop is CASNEGAFSYEQYF. The CDR3, as DNA: TGTGCCAGCAACGAGGGGGCCTTCAGCTACGAGCAGTACTTC.